The entry that follows covers one T cell receptor beta chain sequence. This record comes from a study of control samples from healthy donors and cancer patients. Here immunoSEQ multiplex PCR was the method, and the copy in TCRdb shows in-frame clones only, minus some. The sample yields some 100,000 clones, 90% seen once. The CDR3 sequence is 14 residues long. Germline CDR1 is LGHDT and CDR2 is YNNKEL (reference sequence). V shed 3 bases and J shed 10 bases, with 18 bases lying between them. Sequencing was done on a sample of blood. The V and J genes are TRBV3-1 (or the pseudogene TRBV3-2) and TRBJ1-1; D is unresolved. This TCR was sampled from a human donor in good health. The donor label of this sample is uncertain. The CDR3 loop reads CASSHHDEKKRAFF. Here the CDR3 DNA reads TGTGCCAGCAGCCATCACGACGAGAAAAAGAGAGCTTTCTTT.